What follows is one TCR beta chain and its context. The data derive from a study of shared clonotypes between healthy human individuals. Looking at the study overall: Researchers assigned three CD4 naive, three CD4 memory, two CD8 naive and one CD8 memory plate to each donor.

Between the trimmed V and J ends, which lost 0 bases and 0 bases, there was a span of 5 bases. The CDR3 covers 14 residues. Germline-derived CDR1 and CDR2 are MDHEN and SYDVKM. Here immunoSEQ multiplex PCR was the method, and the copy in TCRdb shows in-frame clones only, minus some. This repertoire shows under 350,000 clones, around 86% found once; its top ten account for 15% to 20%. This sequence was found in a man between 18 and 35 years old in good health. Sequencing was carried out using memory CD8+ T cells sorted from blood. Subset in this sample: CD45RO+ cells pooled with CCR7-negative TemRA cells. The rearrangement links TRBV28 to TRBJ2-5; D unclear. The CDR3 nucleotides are TGTGCCAGCAGTTTATGGGGGTACCAAGAGACCCAGTACTTC. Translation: CASSLWGYQETQYF.